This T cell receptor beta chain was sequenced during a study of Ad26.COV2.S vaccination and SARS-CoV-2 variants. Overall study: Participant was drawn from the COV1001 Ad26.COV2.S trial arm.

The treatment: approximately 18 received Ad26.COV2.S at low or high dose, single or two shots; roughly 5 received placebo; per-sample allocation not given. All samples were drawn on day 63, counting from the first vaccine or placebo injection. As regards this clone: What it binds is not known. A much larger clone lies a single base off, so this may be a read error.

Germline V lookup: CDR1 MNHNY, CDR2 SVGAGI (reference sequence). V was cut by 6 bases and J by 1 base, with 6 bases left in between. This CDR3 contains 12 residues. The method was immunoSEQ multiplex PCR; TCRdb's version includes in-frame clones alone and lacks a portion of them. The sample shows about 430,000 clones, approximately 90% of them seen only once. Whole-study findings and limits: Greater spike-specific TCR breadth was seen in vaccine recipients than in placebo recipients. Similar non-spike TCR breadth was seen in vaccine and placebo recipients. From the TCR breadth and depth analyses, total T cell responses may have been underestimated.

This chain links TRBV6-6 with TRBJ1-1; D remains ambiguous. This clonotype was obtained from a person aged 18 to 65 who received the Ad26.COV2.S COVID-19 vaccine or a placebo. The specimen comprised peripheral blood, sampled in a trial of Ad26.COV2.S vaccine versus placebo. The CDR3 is CASSPGNTEAFF. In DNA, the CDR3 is TGTGCCAGCAGCCCAGGGAACACTGAAGCTTTCTTT.